Sequencing of this T cell receptor beta chain was carried out in a study of control samples from healthy donors and cancer patients (TCRdb year 2020). Library preparation used the immunoSEQ multiplex PCR assay. What TCRdb holds here is the immuneACCESS table cut down to in-frame rearrangements. Part of the clones is not present; checked against another copy, under half of the missing clones reflect an unresolved V gene, and the others are unexplained. Here the sample has around 110,000 clones; roughly nine tenths occur a single time. The ten largest make up about 1.1% of the sample. Note on this clone: No antigen is known for it. No much larger clone is present one base from it, and per-base qualities are unavailable.

The CDR3 goes from the cysteine to the phenylalanine over 11 residues. The kept DNA is CDR3 alone, 33 bases in frame from the first base. The junction shows trimming of 2 bases on V and 11 bases on J, plus 7 bases between the germline ends. As encoded in the germline V gene, CDR1 is ENHRY while CDR2 is SYGVKD. This clonotype originated in a woman between 50 and 59 years old with colorectal cancer. Material for sequencing was PBMCs. The sequence is built from TRBV10-3 and TRBJ2-1; the D gene assignment is ambiguous. The DNA is TGTGCCATCAGTGAGGCAGGCCAGCAGTTCTTC. Translated, it reads CAISEAGQQFF.